This T cell receptor beta chain is from a study of blood T cells in healthy people across ages. Germline V gives CDR1 MNHEY, CDR2 SVGEGT. This CDR3 is 15 amino acids long. The V gene lost 2 bases and the J gene lost 7 bases, with 15 bases spanning the gap. Peripheral blood was drawn, approximately 9.7 milliliters per donor. A J-beta primer mix and a sample-barcoded 5' primer were used in a second PCR of roughly 6 to 11 cycles. Each cDNA was tagged by a template-switch adaptor containing 12 random nucleotides. TCRdb passed the 5' RACE reads through MiXCR, listing each CDR3 protein once. The sample contains 270,000 or so distinct CDR3 sequences, less than 30% of which appear only once.

Input material: blood. The receptor was derived from a woman aged 70 to 79 in good health. The chain has TRBV6-2 or TRBV6-3 and TRBJ2-1, with D tentatively TRBD1 or TRBD2 (5 bases each). The CDR3 DNA reads TGTGCCAGCAGTTACGGGGGTCAGGGTATTAATGAGCAGTTCTTC. Its protein product is CASSYGGQGINEQFF.